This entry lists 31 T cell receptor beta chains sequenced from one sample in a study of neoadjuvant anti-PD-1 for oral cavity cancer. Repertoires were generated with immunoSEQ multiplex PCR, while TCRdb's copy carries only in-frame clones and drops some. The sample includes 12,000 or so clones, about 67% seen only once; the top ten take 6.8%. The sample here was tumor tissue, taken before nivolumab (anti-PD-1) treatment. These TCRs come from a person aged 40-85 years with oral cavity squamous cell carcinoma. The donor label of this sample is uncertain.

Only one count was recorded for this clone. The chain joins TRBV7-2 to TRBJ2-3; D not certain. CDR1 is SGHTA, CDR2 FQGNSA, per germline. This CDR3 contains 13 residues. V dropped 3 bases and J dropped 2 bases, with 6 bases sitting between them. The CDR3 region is CASSFDFTDTQYF. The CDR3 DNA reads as TGTGCCAGCAGCTTTGACTTCACAGATACGCAGTATTTT. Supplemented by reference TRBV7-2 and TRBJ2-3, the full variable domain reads GAGVSQSPSNKVTEKGKDVELRCDPISGHTALYWYRQSLGQGLEFLIYFQGNSAPDKSGLPSDRFSAERTGGSVSTLTIQRTQQEDSAVYLCASSFDFTDTQYFGPGTRLTVL.

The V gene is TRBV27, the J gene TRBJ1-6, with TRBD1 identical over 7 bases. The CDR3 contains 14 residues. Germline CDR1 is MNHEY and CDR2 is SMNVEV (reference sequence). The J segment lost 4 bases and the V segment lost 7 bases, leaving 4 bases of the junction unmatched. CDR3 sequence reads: CASKGGEYNSPLHF. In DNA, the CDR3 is TGTGCCAGCAAAGGGGGCGAGTATAATTCACCCCTCCACTTT.

The CDR3 DNA sequence: TGTGCCAGCAGCTTGACCGGGACTACCTACGAGCAGTACTTC. Protein product: CASSLTGTTYEQYF. The gene calls are TRBV28 and TRBJ2-7, with 7 bases aligning to TRBD2. Unmatched junction bases numbered 7, after V lost 6 bases and J lost 2 bases. The CDR3 covers 14 residues. CDR1 is MDHEN, CDR2 SYDVKM, per germline. The variable domain in full, completed from reference TRBV28 and TRBJ2-7, reads DVKVTQSSRYLVKRTGEKVFLECVQDMDHENMFWYRQDPGLGLRLIYFSYDVKMKEKGDIPEGYSVSREKKERFSLILESASTNQTSMYLCASSLTGTTYEQYFGPGTRLTVT.

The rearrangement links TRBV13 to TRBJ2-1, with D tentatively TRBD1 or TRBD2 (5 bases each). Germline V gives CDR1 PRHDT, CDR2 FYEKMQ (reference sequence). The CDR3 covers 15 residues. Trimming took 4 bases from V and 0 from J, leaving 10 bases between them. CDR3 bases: TGTGCCAGCAGCTCGCCGGGGACCTCCTACAATGAGCAGTTCTTC. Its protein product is CASSSPGTSYNEQFF.

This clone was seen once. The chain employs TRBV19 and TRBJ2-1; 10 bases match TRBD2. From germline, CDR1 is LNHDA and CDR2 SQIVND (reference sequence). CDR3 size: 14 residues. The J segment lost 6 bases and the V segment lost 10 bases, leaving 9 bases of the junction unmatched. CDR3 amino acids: CATRISGRPNEQFF. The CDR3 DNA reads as TGTGCCACCCGCATTAGCGGGAGGCCCAATGAGCAGTTCTTC.

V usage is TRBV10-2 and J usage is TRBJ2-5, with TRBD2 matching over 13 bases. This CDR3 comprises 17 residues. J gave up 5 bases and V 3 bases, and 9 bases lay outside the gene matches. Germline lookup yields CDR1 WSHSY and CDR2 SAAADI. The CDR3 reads CASSDSSGTSGKETQYF. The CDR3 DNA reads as TGCGCCAGCAGTGATTCCTCCGGGACTAGCGGGAAGGAGACCCAGTACTTC.

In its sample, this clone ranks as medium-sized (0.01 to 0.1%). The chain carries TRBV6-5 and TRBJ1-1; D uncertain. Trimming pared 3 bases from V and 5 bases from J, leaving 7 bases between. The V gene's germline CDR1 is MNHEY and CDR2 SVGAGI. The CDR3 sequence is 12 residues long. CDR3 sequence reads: CASSYLGTEAFF. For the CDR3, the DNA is TGTGCCAGCAGTTATCTCGGGACTGAAGCTTTCTTT.

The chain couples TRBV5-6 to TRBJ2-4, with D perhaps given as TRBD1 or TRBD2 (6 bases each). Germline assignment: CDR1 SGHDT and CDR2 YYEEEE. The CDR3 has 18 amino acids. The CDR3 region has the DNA TGTGCATCCAGCCGGGGGCCAGGCGGCATGCTAGCCAAAAACATTCAGTACTTC. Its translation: CASSRGPGGMLAKNIQYF.

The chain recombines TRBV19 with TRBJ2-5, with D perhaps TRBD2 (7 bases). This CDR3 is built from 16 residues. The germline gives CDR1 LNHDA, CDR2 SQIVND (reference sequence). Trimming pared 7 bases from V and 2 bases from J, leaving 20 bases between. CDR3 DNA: TGTGCCAGTAAAGGGCAGGCGGGGGCGAGGCAAGAGACCCAGTACTTC. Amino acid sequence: CASKGQAGARQETQYF.

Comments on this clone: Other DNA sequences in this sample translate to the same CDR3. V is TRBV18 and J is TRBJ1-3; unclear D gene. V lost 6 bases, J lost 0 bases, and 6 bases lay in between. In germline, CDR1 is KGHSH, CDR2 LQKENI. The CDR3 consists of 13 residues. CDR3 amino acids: CASSLISGNTIYF. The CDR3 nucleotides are TGTGCCAGCTCGTTGATCTCTGGAAACACCATATATTTT.

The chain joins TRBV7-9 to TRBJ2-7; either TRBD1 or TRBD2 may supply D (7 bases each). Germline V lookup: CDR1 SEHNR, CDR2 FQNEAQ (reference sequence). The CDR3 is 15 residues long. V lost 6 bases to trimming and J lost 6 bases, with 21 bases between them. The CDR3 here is CASSSPGGVRGEQYF. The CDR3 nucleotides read TGTGCCAGCAGTTCCCCAGGGGGGGTTCGAGGCGAGCAGTACTTC. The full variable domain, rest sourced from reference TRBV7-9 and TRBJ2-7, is DTGVSQNPRHKITKRGQNVTFRCDPISEHNRLYWYRQTLGQGPEFLTYFQNEAQLEKSRLLSDRFSAERPKGSFSTLEIQRTEQGDSAMYLCASSSPGGVRGEQYFGPGTRLTVT.

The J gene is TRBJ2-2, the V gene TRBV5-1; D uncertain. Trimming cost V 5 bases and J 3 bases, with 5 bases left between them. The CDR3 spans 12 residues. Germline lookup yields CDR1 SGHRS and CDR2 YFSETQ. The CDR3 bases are TGCGCCAGCAGATACGACACCGGGGAGCTGTTTTTT. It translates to CASRYDTGELFF.

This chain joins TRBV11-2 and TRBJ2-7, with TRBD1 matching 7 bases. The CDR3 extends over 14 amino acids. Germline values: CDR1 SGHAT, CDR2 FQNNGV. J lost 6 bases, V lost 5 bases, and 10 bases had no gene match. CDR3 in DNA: TGTGCCAGCAGCCTCCGACAGGGCTCCCTCGAGCAGTACTTC. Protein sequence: CASSLRQGSLEQYF.

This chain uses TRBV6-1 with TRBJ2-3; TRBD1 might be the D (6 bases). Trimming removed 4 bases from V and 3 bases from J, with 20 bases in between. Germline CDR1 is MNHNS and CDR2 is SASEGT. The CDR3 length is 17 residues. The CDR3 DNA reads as TGTGCCAGCAGTGTCCTTTCCGGGACCAGGGGAACAGATACGCAGTATTTT. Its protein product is CASSVLSGTRGTDTQYF.

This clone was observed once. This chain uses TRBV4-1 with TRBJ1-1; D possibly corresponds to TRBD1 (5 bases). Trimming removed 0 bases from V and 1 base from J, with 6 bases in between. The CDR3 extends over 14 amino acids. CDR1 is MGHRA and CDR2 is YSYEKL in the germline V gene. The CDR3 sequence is CASSQEGTNTEAFF. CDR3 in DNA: TGCGCCAGCAGCCAAGAGGGGACGAACACTGAAGCTTTCTTT.

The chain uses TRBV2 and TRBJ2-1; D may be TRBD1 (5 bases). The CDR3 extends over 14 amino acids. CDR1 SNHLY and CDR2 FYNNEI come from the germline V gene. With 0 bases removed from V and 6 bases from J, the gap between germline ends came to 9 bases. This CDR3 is CASSEALRGNEQFF. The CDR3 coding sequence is TGTGCCAGCAGTGAAGCGCTTAGGGGCAATGAGCAGTTCTTC.

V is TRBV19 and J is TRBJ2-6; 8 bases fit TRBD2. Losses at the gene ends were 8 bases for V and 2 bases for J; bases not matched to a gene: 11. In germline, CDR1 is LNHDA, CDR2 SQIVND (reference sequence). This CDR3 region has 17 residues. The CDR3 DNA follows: TGTGCCAGTGCAGGGAGCGGGAGACTCCCTGGGGCCAACGTCCTGACTTTC. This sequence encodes CASAGSGRLPGANVLTF.

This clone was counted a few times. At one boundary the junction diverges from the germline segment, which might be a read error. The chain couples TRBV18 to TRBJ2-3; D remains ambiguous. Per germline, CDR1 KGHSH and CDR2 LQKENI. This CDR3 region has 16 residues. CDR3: CASSPRDPGRTDTQYF. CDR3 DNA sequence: TGTGCCAGCTCCCCACGCGACCCGGGCCGGACAGATACGCAGTATTTT.

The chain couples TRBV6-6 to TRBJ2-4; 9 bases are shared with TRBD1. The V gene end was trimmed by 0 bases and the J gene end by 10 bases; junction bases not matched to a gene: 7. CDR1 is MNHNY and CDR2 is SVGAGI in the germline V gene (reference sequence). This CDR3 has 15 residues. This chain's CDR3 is CASSYSRGQGDIQYF. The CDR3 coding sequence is TGTGCCAGCAGTTACTCGAGGGGACAGGGAGATATTCAGTACTTC.

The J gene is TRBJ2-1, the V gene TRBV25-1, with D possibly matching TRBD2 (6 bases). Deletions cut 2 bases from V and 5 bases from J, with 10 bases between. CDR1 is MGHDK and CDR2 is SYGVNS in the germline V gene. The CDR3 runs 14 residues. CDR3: CASSEDGGNNEQFF. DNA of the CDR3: TGTGCCAGCAGTGAAGACGGGGGAAACAATGAGCAGTTCTTC. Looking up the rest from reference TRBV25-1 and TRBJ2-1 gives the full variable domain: EADIYQTPRYLVIGTGKKITLECSQTMGHDKMYWYQQDPGMELHLIHYSYGVNSTEKGDLSSESTVSRIRTEHFPLTLESARPSHTSQYLCASSEDGGNNEQFFGPGTRLTVL.

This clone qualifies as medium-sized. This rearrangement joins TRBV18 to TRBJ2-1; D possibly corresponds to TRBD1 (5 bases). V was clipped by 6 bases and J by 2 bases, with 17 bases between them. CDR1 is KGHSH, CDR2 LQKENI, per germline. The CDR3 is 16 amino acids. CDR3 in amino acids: CASSLQGPYPYNEQFF. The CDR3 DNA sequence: TGTGCCAGCTCTCTTCAGGGCCCATACCCCTACAATGAGCAGTTCTTC.

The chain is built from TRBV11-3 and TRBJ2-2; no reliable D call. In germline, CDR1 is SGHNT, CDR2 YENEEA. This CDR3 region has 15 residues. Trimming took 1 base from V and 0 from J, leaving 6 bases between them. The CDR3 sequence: CASSLGPTNTGELFF. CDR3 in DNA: TGTGCCAGCAGCTTAGGGCCAACGAACACCGGGGAGCTGTTTTTT.

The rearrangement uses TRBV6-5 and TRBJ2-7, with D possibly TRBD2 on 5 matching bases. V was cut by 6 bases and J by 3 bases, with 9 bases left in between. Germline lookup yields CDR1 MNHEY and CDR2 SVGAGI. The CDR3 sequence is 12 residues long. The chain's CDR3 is CASSAEGYEQYF. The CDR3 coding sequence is TGTGCCAGCAGCGCTGAGGGCTACGAGCAGTACTTC.

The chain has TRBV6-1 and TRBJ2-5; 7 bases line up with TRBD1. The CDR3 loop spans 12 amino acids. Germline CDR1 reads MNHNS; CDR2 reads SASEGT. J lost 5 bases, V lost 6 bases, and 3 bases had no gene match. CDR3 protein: CASRHRGETQYF. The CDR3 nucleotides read TGTGCCAGCAGACACAGGGGTGAGACCCAGTACTTC.

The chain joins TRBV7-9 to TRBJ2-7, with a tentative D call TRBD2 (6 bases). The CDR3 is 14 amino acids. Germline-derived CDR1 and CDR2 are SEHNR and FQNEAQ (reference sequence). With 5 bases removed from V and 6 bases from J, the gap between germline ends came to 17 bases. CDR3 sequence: CASSPGLGGAEQYF. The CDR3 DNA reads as TGTGCCAGCAGCCCAGGCCTGGGCGGGGCCGAGCAGTACTTC.

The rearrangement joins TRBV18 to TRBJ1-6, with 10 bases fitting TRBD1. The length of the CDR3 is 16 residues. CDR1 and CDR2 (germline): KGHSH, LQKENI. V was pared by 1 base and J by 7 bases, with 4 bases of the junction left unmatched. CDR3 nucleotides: TGTGCCAGCTCACCACAGAAGGACAGGGGGAATTCACCCCTCCACTTT. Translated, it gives CASSPQKDRGNSPLHF.

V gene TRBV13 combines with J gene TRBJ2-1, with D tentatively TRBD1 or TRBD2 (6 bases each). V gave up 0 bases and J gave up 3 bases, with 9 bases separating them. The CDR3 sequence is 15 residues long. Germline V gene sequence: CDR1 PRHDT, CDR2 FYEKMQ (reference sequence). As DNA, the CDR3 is TGTGCCAGCAGCTTAGGAGGGGGAGGCTACAATGAGCAGTTCTTC. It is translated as CASSLGGGGYNEQFF.

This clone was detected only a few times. The CDR3 loop reads CASSEVSSYNSPLHF. The CDR3 coding sequence is TGCGCCAGCAGTGAAGTGAGCTCCTATAATTCACCCCTCCACTTT. The rearrangement links TRBV10-2 to TRBJ1-6; D remains unclear. V dropped 3 bases and J dropped 0 bases, with 6 bases sitting between them. CDR1 is WSHSY, CDR2 SAAADI, per germline. CDR3 length equals 15 residues.

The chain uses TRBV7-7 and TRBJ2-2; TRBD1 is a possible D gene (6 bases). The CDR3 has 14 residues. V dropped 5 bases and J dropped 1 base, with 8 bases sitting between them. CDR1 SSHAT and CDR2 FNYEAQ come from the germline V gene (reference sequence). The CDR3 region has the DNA TGTGCCAGCAGCCTGACAGGGAACACCGGGGAGCTGTTTTTT. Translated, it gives CASSLTGNTGELFF.

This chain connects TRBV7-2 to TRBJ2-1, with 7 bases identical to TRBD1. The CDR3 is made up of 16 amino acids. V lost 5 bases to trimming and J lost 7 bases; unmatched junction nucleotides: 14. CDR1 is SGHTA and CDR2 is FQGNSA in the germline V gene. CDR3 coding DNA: TGTGCCAGCAGCCCCCAGGGGTGGACAGGTCGGAATGAGCAGTTCTTC. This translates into CASSPQGWTGRNEQFF.

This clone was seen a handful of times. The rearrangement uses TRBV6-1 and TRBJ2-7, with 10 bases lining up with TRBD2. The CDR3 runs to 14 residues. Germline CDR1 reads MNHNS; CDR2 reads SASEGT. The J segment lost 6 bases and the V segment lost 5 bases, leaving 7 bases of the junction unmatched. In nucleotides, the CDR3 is TGTGCCAGCAGTCCTCCAGCGGGAGGGGTCGAGCAGTACTTC. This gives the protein CASSPPAGGVEQYF.